The 30 T cell receptor beta chains given below trace back to one sample, sequenced in a study of shared clonotypes between healthy human individuals. Clones were read by immunoSEQ multiplex PCR, and TCRdb kept only the in-frame ones, dropping some. Seen here are some 2 million clones, over 85% observed once, and the top ten hold around 0.13%. Input material: naive CD4+ T cells sorted from blood. Subset described: CD45RA+ positively selected. These receptor sequences come from a man younger than 35 in good health.

The rearrangement links TRBV11-2 to TRBJ2-7, with no clear D. The CDR3 spans 14 residues. Trimming stripped 3 bases from V and 0 bases from J, with 9 bases between. The V gene's germline CDR1 is SGHAT and CDR2 FQNNGV. CDR3 bases: TGTGCCAGCAGCTTCTCAGCAGGCTCCTACGAGCAGTACTTC. It specifies CASSFSAGSYEQYF.

This chain links TRBV6-6 with TRBJ2-5, with TRBD1 as a possible D gene (6 bases). V lost 10 bases to trimming and J lost 7 bases, with 13 bases between them. Germline-derived CDR1 and CDR2 are MNHNY and SVGAGI (reference sequence). The CDR3 runs to 11 residues. The CDR3 reads CATEDRGTQYF. The CDR3 DNA reads as TGTGCCACCGAGGACAGAGGGACCCAGTACTTC.

This clone occurred many times. The chain joins TRBV6-6 to TRBJ1-5; no clear D gene. The V gene lost 3 bases and the J gene lost 0 bases, with 6 bases spanning the gap. Germline lookup yields CDR1 MNHNY and CDR2 SVGAGI (reference sequence). The CDR3 is 14 residues long. The CDR3 DNA is TGTGCCAGCAGTTATGGAGTTAGCAATCAGCCCCAGCATTTT. Translated: CASSYGVSNQPQHF.

The rearrangement joins TRBV5-1 to TRBJ1-1; 8 bases agree with TRBD1. The CDR3 covers 17 residues. The J segment lost 2 bases and the V segment lost 1 base, leaving 10 bases of the junction unmatched. In germline, CDR1 is SGHRS, CDR2 YFSETQ. The CDR3: CASSLLGVTGANTEAFF. DNA of the CDR3: TGCGCCAGCAGCTTGTTGGGTGTGACAGGGGCCAACACTGAAGCTTTCTTT.

There are a few counts of this clone. The CDR3, as DNA: TGTGCCATCAGTGGAGGAGGAGGGTATGGCTACACCTTC. Encoded protein: CAISGGGGYGYTF. This chain links TRBV10-3 with TRBJ1-2, with D unresolved. CDR1 is ENHRY, CDR2 SYGVKD, per germline. The germline V and J ends were trimmed by 4 bases and 5 bases, with 11 bases remaining between them. This CDR3 spans 13 amino acids.

Concerning this clone: Within the sample, other DNA sequences also encode this same CDR3. The rearrangement uses TRBV6-5 and TRBJ2-5, with unresolved D. Trimming took off 6 bases at V and 2 bases at J, with 4 bases between the two ends. Germline assignment: CDR1 MNHEY and CDR2 SVGAGI. The CDR3 contains 11 residues. The CDR3 DNA sequence: TGTGCCAGCAGGTTGCAAGAGACCCAGTACTTC. Encoded protein: CASRLQETQYF.

This sequence joins TRBV7-6 and TRBJ1-1; D uncertain. The length of the CDR3 is 14 residues. The germline V gene has CDR1 SGHVS and CDR2 FNYEAQ. The V end lost 2 bases, the J end lost 3 bases, and 10 bases lay between the germline ends. The chain's CDR3 is CASSLLGGDTEAFF. CDR3 coding DNA: TGTGCCAGCAGCTTATTGGGTGGGGACACTGAAGCTTTCTTT.

The J gene is TRBJ1-2, the V gene TRBV10-2, with D hard to call. The CDR3 sequence is 14 residues long. CDR1 and CDR2 (germline): WSHSY, SAAADI. V lost 0 bases to trimming and J lost 7 bases, with 12 bases between them. The CDR3 sequence: CASSESGLLAGYTF. CDR3 nucleotides: TGCGCCAGCAGTGAGTCAGGACTTCTAGCTGGCTACACCTTC.

This chain connects TRBV7-9 to TRBJ2-1; perhaps TRBD1 as D (6 bases). Trimming cost V 7 bases and J 7 bases, with 17 bases left between them. Germline CDR1 reads SEHNR; CDR2 reads FQNEAQ (reference sequence). The length of the CDR3 is 14 residues. CDR3 protein: CASTRGAGVNEQFF. The CDR3 DNA reads as TGTGCCAGCACCCGAGGGGCAGGGGTGAATGAGCAGTTCTTC.

V and J are TRBV2 and TRBJ2-1, with TRBD1 matching 8 bases. There are 15 residues in the CDR3. CDR1 and CDR2 (germline): SNHLY, FYNNEI. V lost 5 bases and J lost 7; bases outside the gene matches: 10. The CDR3 sequence is CASSIRTGIGNEQFF. In nucleotides, the CDR3 is TGTGCCAGCAGTATCAGGACAGGGATAGGGAATGAGCAGTTCTTC.

This clone has only one observation. This sequence joins TRBV6-1 and TRBJ2-2; possible D gene TRBD2, 7 bases. V gave up 4 bases and J gave up 4 bases, with 13 bases separating them. This CDR3 region has 15 residues. CDR1 is MNHNS and CDR2 is SASEGT in the germline V gene. CDR3 region: CASSGRGPGTGELFF. The CDR3 nucleotides read TGTGCCAGCAGTGGGCGGGGGCCCGGCACCGGGGAGCTGTTTTTT.

The chain couples TRBV2 to TRBJ1-2; D might be TRBD1 (5 bases). The CDR3 runs to 14 residues. V was trimmed by 6 bases and J by 4 bases, leaving 15 bases between them. Germline V gene sequence: CDR1 SNHLY, CDR2 FYNNEI. The chain's CDR3 is CASSSDWDGYGYTF. The CDR3 DNA is TGTGCCAGCAGCTCAGACTGGGACGGCTATGGCTACACCTTC.

Turning to this clone: A read error may be the cause here, since a much bigger clone is one base away. The rearrangement uses TRBV13 and TRBJ2-5; no clear D. The end of the DNA is better explained by TRBJ2-7, so the J call may be wrong. This CDR3 comprises 12 residues. The V gene's germline CDR1 is PRHDT and CDR2 FYEKMQ (reference sequence). The CDR3 DNA sequence: TGTGCCAGCAGCTTAGCCGGGTACGAGCAGTACTTC. Protein product: CASSLAGYEQYF.

The chain recombines TRBV6-6 with TRBJ2-7; possibly TRBD1 or TRBD2 for D (5 bases each). The ends were cut back, 4 bases at V and 5 bases at J, with 18 bases in the middle. In germline, CDR1 is MNHNY, CDR2 SVGAGI (reference sequence). The CDR3 consists of 15 residues. The CDR3 reads CASSLSVAGRDEQYF. CDR3 DNA: TGTGCCAGCAGTTTAAGTGTGGCAGGGAGAGACGAGCAGTACTTC.

The chain uses TRBV13 and TRBJ2-1; D unresolved. Germline CDR1 reads PRHDT; CDR2 reads FYEKMQ (reference sequence). The V end was cut by 4 bases, the J end by 11 bases, with 9 bases between. CDR3 length equals 11 residues. CDR3 loop: CASSSLEKQFF. CDR3 bases: TGTGCCAGCAGCTCCCTAGAGAAGCAGTTCTTC. Drawing the rest from reference TRBV13 and TRBJ2-1, the complete variable domain is AAGVIQSPRHLIKEKRETATLKCYPIPRHDTVYWYQQGPGQDPQFLISFYEKMQSDKGSIPDRFSAQQFSDYHSELNMSSLELGDSALYFCASSSLEKQFFGPGTRLTVL.

DNA for the CDR3: TGTGCCAGCAGGAGTATTGGACAGGGTTACACCGGGGAGCTGTTTTTT. Its translation is CASRSIGQGYTGELFF. This chain joins TRBV7-9 and TRBJ2-2; 8 bases map to TRBD1. V trimming: 6 bases; J trimming: 3 bases; junction bases outside the gene matches: 9. Germline CDR1 reads SEHNR; CDR2 reads FQNEAQ (reference sequence). The CDR3 loop spans 16 amino acids.

On this clone: Other DNA sequences from this sample encode an identical CDR3 as well. The chain joins TRBV5-1 to TRBJ2-3; no clear D. Germline assignment: CDR1 SGHRS and CDR2 YFSETQ. Trimming left V 2 bases short and J 6 bases short, with 7 bases between. The CDR3 length is 12 residues. Written as DNA, the CDR3 is TGCGCCAGCAGCTTACCCTCCGATACGCAGTATTTT. As protein: CASSLPSDTQYF.

The CDR3 region is CASSPPTSGWSYEQYF. CDR3 coding DNA: TGTGCCAGCAGCCCCCCGACTAGCGGGTGGTCCTACGAGCAGTACTTC. The rearrangement uses TRBV7-2 and TRBJ2-7, with 10 bases aligning to TRBD2. The junction had 8 bases not matched to a gene; V was cut back by 5 bases and J by 1 base. Germline V gene data show CDR1 as SGHTA and CDR2 as FQGNSA. The CDR3 loop spans 16 amino acids.

The J gene is TRBJ2-3, the V gene TRBV5-1; 15 bases agree with TRBD2. V lost 5 bases to trimming and J lost 3 bases; unmatched junction nucleotides: 4. The germline CDR1 and CDR2 sequences are SGHRS and YFSETQ. The CDR3 is 16 amino acids. The CDR3 sequence: CASSYGTSGGTDTQYF. DNA of the CDR3: TGCGCCAGCAGTTACGGGACTAGCGGGGGGACAGATACGCAGTATTTT.

This sequence joins TRBV10-2 and TRBJ1-1, with D unclear. CDR3 length: 13 amino acids. V dropped 5 bases and J dropped 0 bases, with 7 bases sitting between them. CDR1 and CDR2 from the germline V gene are WSHSY and SAAADI. The CDR3 DNA follows: TGCGCCAGCAGTTGGACCATGAACACTGAAGCTTTCTTT. Its translation is CASSWTMNTEAFF.

This clone has a single count. V is TRBV5-1 and J is TRBJ2-3, with D uncertain. The germline CDR1 and CDR2 sequences are SGHRS and YFSETQ. CDR3 length: 16 residues. Between the trimmed V and J ends, which lost 0 bases and 6 bases, there was a span of 17 bases. CDR3 coding DNA: TGCGCCAGCAGCTTGGTAGTCGAACCTGGTGGGGATACGCAGTATTTT. It translates to CASSLVVEPGGDTQYF.

This sequence joins TRBV29-1 and TRBJ2-1; 9 positions match TRBD2. Trimming at V came to 2 bases and at J to 3 bases, leaving 11 bases not matched to a gene. There are 17 residues in the CDR3. CDR1 is SQVTM and CDR2 is ANQGSEA in the germline V gene. In DNA, the CDR3 is TGCAGCGTTGAAAACCCTAGCGGGAAAGATATCTACAATGAGCAGTTCTTC. Protein product: CSVENPSGKDIYNEQFF.

The gene calls are TRBV30 and TRBJ2-3; 7 nucleotides agree with TRBD2. Germline loops: CDR1 GTSNPN, CDR2 SVGIG (reference sequence). V trimming: 4 bases; J trimming: 3 bases; junction bases outside the gene matches: 7. This CDR3 contains 14 residues. The CDR3 DNA reads as TGTGCCTGGAATAGCGGGTACGGGACAGATACGCAGTATTTT. This translates into CAWNSGYGTDTQYF.

The chain couples TRBV7-2 to TRBJ1-2, with D hard to call. CDR1 and CDR2 (germline): SGHTA, FQGNSA. Trimming took 0 bases from V and 13 from J, leaving 15 bases between them. This CDR3 is 13 amino acids long. CDR3 in DNA: TGTGCCAGCAGCTTAGCGCTTGACTCCTCCGGCACCTTC. Translating gives CASSLALDSSGTF.

This chain links TRBV5-1 with TRBJ1-6; the match to TRBD1 covers 9 bases. This CDR3 has 14 residues. CDR1 is SGHRS, CDR2 YFSETQ, per germline. After removal of 2 bases from V and 9 bases from J, the junction contained 3 bases not matched to a gene. The CDR3 sequence is CASSLPDRGSPLHF. The DNA for the CDR3 is TGCGCCAGCAGCTTACCGGACAGGGGTTCACCCCTCCACTTT.

This clone was seen once. The chain links TRBV7-2 to TRBJ2-1; 16 positions agree with TRBD2. Germline lookup yields CDR1 SGHTA and CDR2 FQGNSA. The CDR3 covers 16 residues. Unmatched junction bases numbered 6, after V lost 3 bases and J lost 10 bases. The CDR3, as DNA: TGTGCCAGCAGCTTGAGCGGGACTAGCGGGGGGGTGGAGCAGTTCTTC. Its protein is CASSLSGTSGGVEQFF. Supplemented by reference TRBV7-2 and TRBJ2-1, the full variable domain reads GAGVSQSPSNKVTEKGKDVELRCDPISGHTALYWYRQSLGQGLEFLIYFQGNSAPDKSGLPSDRFSAERTGGSVSTLTIQRTQQEDSAVYLCASSLSGTSGGVEQFFGPGTRLTVL.

About this clone: This same CDR3 is encoded by further DNA sequences in the sample. The chain uses TRBV11-2 and TRBJ1-2; the D is unclear. CDR1 and CDR2 from the germline V gene are SGHAT and FQNNGV. The CDR3 runs to 12 residues. Trimming removed 5 bases from V and 5 bases from J, with 9 bases in between. This CDR3 reads CASSLDSYGYTF. The CDR3 DNA follows: TGTGCCAGCAGCCTCGACTCGTATGGCTACACCTTC.

The CDR3: CSVADGPANEKLFF. Written as DNA, the CDR3 is TGCAGCGTCGCGGACGGTCCGGCTAATGAAAAACTGTTTTTT. The rearrangement uses TRBV29-1 and TRBJ1-4; D is unresolved. CDR1 and CDR2 from the germline V gene are SQVTM and ANQGSEA. There are 14 residues in the CDR3. Trimming left V 6 bases short and J 3 bases short, with 14 bases between.

This chain links TRBV6-6 with TRBJ2-5; 8 bases fit TRBD2. Germline V gene lookup returns CDR1 MNHNY and CDR2 SVGAGI (reference sequence). V dropped 6 bases and J dropped 4; count of bases not matched to a gene: 13. The CDR3 is made up of 16 amino acids. For the CDR3, the DNA is TGTGCCAGCAGCCGATCCTGGGCGGGAGGAGGAGAGACCCAGTACTTC. This encodes CASSRSWAGGGETQYF.

This chain links TRBV11-2 with TRBJ2-3, with 9 bases lining up with TRBD2. Germline V lookup: CDR1 SGHAT, CDR2 FQNNGV. V lost 5 bases and J lost 5; bases outside the gene matches: 8. The CDR3 contains 15 residues. CDR3 DNA sequence: TGTGCCAGCAGCCTTAGCGGGAGAAGAGAAGATACGCAGTATTTT. It yields the protein CASSLSGRREDTQYF. The full variable domain, with the rest looked up from reference TRBV11-2 and TRBJ2-3, is EAGVAQSPRYKIIEKRQSVAFWCNPISGHATLYWYQQILGQGPKLLIQFQNNGVVDDSQLPKDRFSAERLKGVDSTLKIQPAKLEDSAVYLCASSLSGRREDTQYFGPGTRLTVL.